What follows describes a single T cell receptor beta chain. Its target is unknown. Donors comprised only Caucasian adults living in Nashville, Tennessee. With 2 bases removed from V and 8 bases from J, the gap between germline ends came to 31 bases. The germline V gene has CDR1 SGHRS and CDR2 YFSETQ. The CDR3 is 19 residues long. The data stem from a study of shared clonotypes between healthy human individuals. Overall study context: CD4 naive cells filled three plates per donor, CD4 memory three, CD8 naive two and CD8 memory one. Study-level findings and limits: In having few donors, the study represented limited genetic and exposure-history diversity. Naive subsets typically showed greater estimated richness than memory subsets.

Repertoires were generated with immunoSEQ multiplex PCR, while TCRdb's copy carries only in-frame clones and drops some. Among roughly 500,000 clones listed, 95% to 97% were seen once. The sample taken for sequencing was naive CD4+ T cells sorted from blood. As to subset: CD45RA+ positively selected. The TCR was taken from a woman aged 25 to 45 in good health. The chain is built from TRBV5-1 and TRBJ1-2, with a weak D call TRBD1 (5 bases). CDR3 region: CASSFGTITSQARGGGYTF. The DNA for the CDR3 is TGCGCCAGCAGCTTCGGTACGATAACATCACAGGCTAGAGGTGGGGGCTACACCTTC.